These 8 T cell receptor beta chains came from one sample sequenced in a study of blood T cell repertoires in COVID-19. Some clones are missing from TCRdb's copy, which holds only in-frame ones; the method was immunoSEQ multiplex PCR. The table has about 140,000 clones, roughly 80% seen once. The source material was peripheral blood. Receptors originate from a woman between 45 and 65 years old with active or convalescent COVID-19.

The gene calls are TRBV4-1 and TRBJ2-3, with 7 bases fitting TRBD1. Germline values: CDR1 MGHRA, CDR2 YSYEKL. J was trimmed by 2 bases and V by 4 bases; bases with no gene match: 6. This CDR3 has 15 residues. The CDR3 DNA follows: TGCGCCAGCAGCCCCACCGGGACAGTCACAGATACGCAGTATTTT. Encoded protein: CASSPTGTVTDTQYF.

The chain is built from TRBV30 and TRBJ2-7, with 10 bases identical to TRBD1. V lost 1 base and J lost 3; bases outside the gene matches: 6. The CDR3 runs to 15 residues. Germline V lookup: CDR1 GTSNPN, CDR2 SVGIG (reference sequence). CDR3 loop: CAWSEPGQGGYEQYF. The CDR3 nucleotides are TGTGCCTGGAGTGAGCCAGGACAGGGGGGCTACGAGCAGTACTTC.

About this clone: This same CDR3 is encoded by further DNA sequences in the sample. The V and J genes are TRBV6-5 and TRBJ1-1; no firm D call. The CDR3 runs to 15 residues. The ends were cut back, 2 bases at V and 1 base at J, with 11 bases in the middle. The germline gives CDR1 MNHEY, CDR2 SVGAGI. DNA for the CDR3: TGTGCCAGCAGTTACGGAGGTGGAGGGAACACTGAAGCTTTCTTT. Protein sequence: CASSYGGGGNTEAFF.

This chain joins TRBV18 and TRBJ1-1; D may be TRBD1 (5 bases). This CDR3 has 16 amino acids. From germline, CDR1 is KGHSH and CDR2 LQKENI. The V and J ends lost 0 bases and 7 bases respectively, with 18 bases between them. The DNA for the CDR3 is TGTGCCAGCTCACCACCTCCCCCCGGGGGAGGTGTTGAAGCTTTCTTT. Translating gives CASSPPPPGGGVEAFF.

The chain uses TRBV6-5 and TRBJ1-1; weak D call: TRBD1 (5 bases). The CDR3 is made up of 14 amino acids. The V and J ends lost 5 bases and 1 base respectively, with 11 bases between them. The germline CDR1 and CDR2 sequences are MNHEY and SVGAGI. This CDR3 reads CASSNSRENTEAFF. The CDR3 DNA follows: TGTGCCAGCAGTAACAGCAGGGAGAACACTGAAGCTTTCTTT.

The chain combines TRBV14 with TRBJ2-6; TRBD1 matches 8 bases. The CDR3 loop spans 17 amino acids. Germline trimming cut 2 bases from V and 0 bases from J; bases unmatched to any gene: 3. Germline V gives CDR1 SGHDN, CDR2 FVKESK. The CDR3 region has the DNA TGTGCCAGCAGCCAATACAGGGGGGTCTCTGGGGCCAACGTCCTGACTTTC. It yields the protein CASSQYRGVSGANVLTF.

CDR3 coding DNA: TGCAGCGTTGCGGGGACAGGGGGCTCTTTGGCTGAAGCTTTCTTT. Translated, it gives CSVAGTGGSLAEAFF. The chain employs TRBV29-1 and TRBJ1-1; 12 bases agree with TRBD1. CDR1 is SQVTM and CDR2 is ANQGSEA in the germline V gene. V dropped 4 bases and J dropped 6; count of bases not matched to a gene: 9. CDR3 length equals 15 residues.

This chain connects TRBV18 to TRBJ2-7, with D tentatively TRBD1 (7 bases). The V gene lost 4 bases and the J gene lost 3 bases, with 16 bases spanning the gap. This CDR3 comprises 15 residues. Germline V lookup: CDR1 KGHSH, CDR2 LQKENI. The CDR3 DNA reads as TGTGCCAGCTCACGGACCCAGGGGGGCAGCTACGAGCAGTACTTC. Its protein product is CASSRTQGGSYEQYF.